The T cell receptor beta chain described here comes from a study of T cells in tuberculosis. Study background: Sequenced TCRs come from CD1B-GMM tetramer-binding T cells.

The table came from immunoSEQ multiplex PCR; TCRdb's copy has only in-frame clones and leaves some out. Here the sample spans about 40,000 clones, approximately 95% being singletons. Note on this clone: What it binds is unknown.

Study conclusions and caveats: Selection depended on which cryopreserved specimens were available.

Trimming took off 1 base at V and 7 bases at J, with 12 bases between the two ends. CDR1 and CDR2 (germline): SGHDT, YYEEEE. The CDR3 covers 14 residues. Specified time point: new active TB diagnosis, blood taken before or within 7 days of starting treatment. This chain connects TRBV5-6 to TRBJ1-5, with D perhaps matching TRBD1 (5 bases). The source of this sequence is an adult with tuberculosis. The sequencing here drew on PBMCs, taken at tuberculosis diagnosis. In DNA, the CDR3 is TGTGCCAGCAGCTTGAGTAGGGGAGGGCAGCCCCAGCATTTT. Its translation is CASSLSRGGQPQHF.